These T cell receptor beta chains were read from a single sample in a study of shared clonotypes between healthy human individuals. Profiling relied on immunoSEQ multiplex PCR, and the TCRdb table lists in-frame clones only, not all of them. The sample yields roughly 330,000 clones, around two thirds seen once. The sequenced sample was memory CD4+ T cells sorted from blood. The receptors were sampled from a man younger than 45 in good health. The CDR3 runs from the conserved cysteine through the conserved F or W. Fields, in order: D gene, J gene, CDR3 length, V gene, clone size, CDR3 protein, CDR3 DNA. The D gene is left open where the match is weak. Expanded clones get a size class; other rows say once, few or many, or leave the size out.

d_gene: .; j_gene: TRBJ2-3; len: 15; v_gene: TRBV7-9; abundance: few; CDR3aa: CASSYWGTSTDTQYF; CDR3nt: TGTGCCAGCAGCTACTGGGGGACTAGCACAGATACGCAGTATTTT
d_gene: .; j_gene: TRBJ1-2; len: 12; v_gene: TRBV11-2; abundance: few; CDR3aa: CASSYRGYGYTF; CDR3nt: TGTGCCAGCAGCTACCGAGGGTATGGCTACACCTTC
d_gene: TRBD1; j_gene: TRBJ2-7; len: 14; v_gene: TRBV28; abundance: few; CDR3aa: CASSLTGGRFEQYF; CDR3nt: TGTGCCAGCAGTCTTACAGGGGGACGGTTCGAGCAGTACTTC
d_gene: TRBD1; j_gene: TRBJ2-2; len: 16; v_gene: TRBV7-7; abundance: .; CDR3aa: CASSQSRDRGPGELFF; CDR3nt: TGTGCTAGCAGCCAAAGCCGGGACAGGGGGCCTGGGGAGCTGTTTTTT
d_gene: .; j_gene: TRBJ1-2; len: 14; v_gene: TRBV25-1; abundance: .; CDR3aa: CASSDPGINYGYTF; CDR3nt: TGTGCCAGCAGTGATCCAGGAATCAACTATGGCTACACCTTC
d_gene: TRBD1; j_gene: TRBJ1-5; len: 16; v_gene: TRBV28; abundance: .; CDR3aa: CASRGPGTGSNQPQHF; CDR3nt: TGTGCCAGCAGGGGTCCCGGGACAGGAAGCAATCAGCCCCAGCATTTT
d_gene: .; j_gene: TRBJ1-2; len: 14; v_gene: TRBV6-5; abundance: .; CDR3aa: CASSFLPDSYGYTF; CDR3nt: TGTGCCAGCAGTTTCCTGCCAGACAGCTATGGCTACACCTTC
d_gene: .; j_gene: TRBJ2-2; len: 16; v_gene: TRBV6-1; abundance: .; CDR3aa: CASSGKGSANTGELFF; CDR3nt: TGTGCCAGCAGTGGAAAAGGGAGTGCGAACACCGGGGAGCTGTTTTTT
d_gene: TRBD2; j_gene: TRBJ2-1; len: 16; v_gene: TRBV10-2; abundance: .; CDR3aa: CASTEGGSGSRFEQFF; CDR3nt: TGCGCCAGCACCGAAGGTGGTAGCGGGAGTAGGTTTGAGCAGTTCTTC
d_gene: .; j_gene: TRBJ2-1; len: 12; v_gene: TRBV28; abundance: .; CDR3aa: CASSSSGVEQFF; CDR3nt: TGTGCCAGCAGTTCGTCAGGGGTGGAGCAGTTCTTC
d_gene: .; j_gene: TRBJ2-2; len: 15; v_gene: TRBV7-8; abundance: many; CDR3aa: CASRPRGGGTGELFF; CDR3nt: TGTGCCAGCAGACCCAGGGGGGGCGGCACCGGGGAGCTGTTTTTT
d_gene: TRBD2; j_gene: TRBJ2-2; len: 16; v_gene: TRBV2; abundance: once; CDR3aa: CASMGLAGTDTGELFF; CDR3nt: TGTGCCAGCATGGGACTAGCGGGAACTGACACCGGGGAGCTGTTTTTT
d_gene: .; j_gene: TRBJ2-7; len: 16; v_gene: TRBV15; abundance: .; CDR3aa: CATSRIIGSGGYEQYF; CDR3nt: TGTGCCACCAGCAGAATTATAGGGAGTGGAGGGTACGAGCAGTACTTC
d_gene: TRBD2; j_gene: TRBJ2-7; len: 12; v_gene: TRBV29-1; abundance: few; CDR3aa: CSVGSGGYEQYF; CDR3nt: TGCAGCGTTGGGTCGGGGGGCTACGAGCAGTACTTC
d_gene: TRBD1; j_gene: TRBJ2-5; len: 15; v_gene: TRBV5-4; abundance: few; CDR3aa: CASSLRTGNQETQYF; CDR3nt: TGTGCCAGCAGCTTACGGACAGGCAACCAAGAGACCCAGTACTTC
d_gene: TRBD2; j_gene: TRBJ2-3; len: 14; v_gene: TRBV9; abundance: .; CDR3aa: CASSPLSGTQMEYF; CDR3nt: TGTGCCAGCAGCCCACTCAGCGGGACCCAAATGGAGTATTTT
d_gene: TRBD1; j_gene: TRBJ2-7; len: 14; v_gene: TRBV2; abundance: .; CDR3aa: CASSGQGASYEQYF; CDR3nt: TGTGCCAGCAGTGGACAGGGGGCATCCTACGAGCAGTACTTC
d_gene: TRBD2; j_gene: TRBJ2-5; len: 13; v_gene: TRBV27; abundance: .; CDR3aa: CASKLAGGGTQYF; CDR3nt: TGTGCCAGCAAGCTAGCGGGAGGTGGGACCCAGTACTTC
d_gene: TRBD2; j_gene: TRBJ2-1; len: 16; v_gene: TRBV5-1; abundance: few; CDR3aa: CASSQIGGRTYNEQFF; CDR3nt: TGCGCCAGCAGCCAGATCGGCGGGAGGACCTACAATGAGCAGTTCTTC
d_gene: TRBD1; j_gene: TRBJ1-5; len: 15; v_gene: TRBV2; abundance: .; CDR3aa: CASSSQGGSNQPQHF; CDR3nt: TGTGCCAGCAGTTCCCAGGGGGGTAGCAATCAGCCCCAGCATTTT
d_gene: TRBD1; j_gene: TRBJ2-7; len: 12; v_gene: TRBV6-6; abundance: .; CDR3aa: CASSTGVSEQYF; CDR3nt: TGTGCCAGCTCCACAGGGGTTAGCGAGCAGTACTTC
d_gene: TRBD1; j_gene: TRBJ2-7; len: 14; v_gene: TRBV19; abundance: .; CDR3aa: CASSPRQGWYEQYF; CDR3nt: TGTGCCAGTAGTCCTCGACAGGGATGGTACGAGCAGTACTTC
d_gene: .; j_gene: TRBJ1-2; len: 13; v_gene: TRBV19; abundance: .; CDR3aa: CASSVASATGYTF; CDR3nt: TGTGCCAGTAGTGTTGCGTCAGCTACCGGCTACACCTTC
d_gene: .; j_gene: TRBJ1-2; len: 15; v_gene: TRBV28; abundance: .; CDR3aa: CASSPPGTFFAGYTF; CDR3nt: TGTGCCAGCAGTCCACCAGGGACCTTTTTTGCTGGCTACACCTTC
d_gene: .; j_gene: TRBJ2-1; len: 13; v_gene: TRBV7-2; abundance: .; CDR3aa: CASGGAPYNEQFF; CDR3nt: TGTGCCAGCGGGGGAGCCCCCTACAATGAGCAGTTCTTC
d_gene: .; j_gene: TRBJ2-5; len: 11; v_gene: TRBV7-2; abundance: .; CDR3aa: CASSPIETQYF; CDR3nt: TGTGCCAGCAGCCCAATCGAGACCCAGTACTTC
d_gene: TRBD1; j_gene: TRBJ2-2; len: 14; v_gene: TRBV9; abundance: .; CDR3aa: CASSPQGGSGELFF; CDR3nt: TGTGCCAGCAGCCCCCAAGGGGGCTCCGGGGAGCTGTTTTTT
d_gene: .; j_gene: TRBJ2-3; len: 16; v_gene: TRBV30; abundance: .; CDR3aa: CAWSKDSLLFTDTQYF; CDR3nt: TGTGCCTGGAGTAAGGACTCCCTCCTCTTCACAGATACGCAGTATTTT
d_gene: .; j_gene: TRBJ1-1; len: 13; v_gene: TRBV7-3; abundance: .; CDR3aa: CASSAGLSTEAFF; CDR3nt: TGTGCCAGCAGCGCAGGTCTGTCCACTGAAGCTTTCTTT
d_gene: .; j_gene: TRBJ1-4; len: 16; v_gene: TRBV6-6; abundance: .; CDR3aa: CASTLRGGGANEKLFF; CDR3nt: TGTGCCAGCACCCTCCGAGGGGGGGGAGCTAATGAAAAACTGTTTTTT
d_gene: .; j_gene: TRBJ2-3; len: 12; v_gene: TRBV9; abundance: .; CDR3aa: CASSAPTDTQYF; CDR3nt: TGTGCCAGCAGCGCCCCCACAGATACGCAGTATTTT
d_gene: .; j_gene: TRBJ2-5; len: 13; v_gene: TRBV2; abundance: .; CDR3aa: CASSNRVQETQYF; CDR3nt: TGTGCCAGCAGTAACAGGGTCCAAGAGACCCAGTACTTC
d_gene: .; j_gene: TRBJ2-6; len: 16; v_gene: TRBV10-2; abundance: many; CDR3aa: CASSEDGGSGANVLTF; CDR3nt: TGCGCCAGCAGTGAGGATGGGGGGTCTGGGGCCAACGTCCTGACTTTC
d_gene: TRBD1; j_gene: TRBJ2-2; len: 14; v_gene: TRBV11-3; abundance: .; CDR3aa: CASSWGTVTGELFF; CDR3nt: TGTGCCAGCAGCTGGGGGACAGTCACCGGGGAGCTGTTTTTT
d_gene: TRBD2; j_gene: TRBJ2-7; len: 17; v_gene: TRBV4-2; abundance: .; CDR3aa: CASSRLASGSMGYEQYF; CDR3nt: TGTGCCAGCAGCAGACTAGCTAGCGGGAGTATGGGCTACGAGCAGTACTTC
d_gene: .; j_gene: TRBJ1-4; len: 16; v_gene: TRBV10-3; abundance: .; CDR3aa: CAISEGLLGPDEKLFF; CDR3nt: TGTGCCATCAGTGAGGGACTTCTTGGACCGGATGAAAAACTGTTTTTT
d_gene: TRBD1; j_gene: TRBJ1-1; len: 13; v_gene: TRBV5-5; abundance: few; CDR3aa: CASRYTGDTEAFF; CDR3nt: TGTGCCAGCAGGTACACAGGGGACACTGAAGCTTTCTTT
d_gene: TRBD1; j_gene: TRBJ1-5; len: 18; v_gene: TRBV27; abundance: .; CDR3aa: CASRHSTGLGAGNQPQHF; CDR3nt: TGTGCCAGCAGGCACTCGACAGGGCTAGGGGCAGGGAATCAGCCCCAGCATTTT
d_gene: .; j_gene: TRBJ2-7; len: 14; v_gene: TRBV30; abundance: once; CDR3aa: CAWSSRTLPYEQYF; CDR3nt: TGTGCCTGGAGTTCAAGGACCCTTCCCTACGAGCAGTACTTC
d_gene: .; j_gene: TRBJ2-1; len: 14; v_gene: TRBV5-4; abundance: .; CDR3aa: CASSLALRKNEQFF; CDR3nt: TGTGCCAGCAGCTTGGCCTTAAGAAAAAATGAGCAGTTCTTC
d_gene: TRBD2; j_gene: TRBJ2-2; len: 17; v_gene: TRBV15; abundance: .; CDR3aa: CATSRDYTSGISGELFF; CDR3nt: TGTGCCACCAGCAGAGATTATACTAGCGGGATAAGTGGGGAGCTGTTTTTT
d_gene: .; j_gene: TRBJ1-5; len: 15; v_gene: TRBV5-1; abundance: .; CDR3aa: CASSLVGDSNQPQHF; CDR3nt: TGCGCCAGCAGCTTGGTCGGCGATAGCAATCAGCCCCAGCATTTT
d_gene: TRBD1; j_gene: TRBJ1-3; len: 16; v_gene: TRBV18; abundance: .; CDR3aa: CASSPRQGGTGNTIYF; CDR3nt: TGTGCCAGCTCACCCCGACAGGGAGGAACTGGAAACACCATATATTTT
d_gene: .; j_gene: TRBJ1-4; len: 16; v_gene: TRBV7-9; abundance: .; CDR3aa: CASSSTGSSFNEKLFF; CDR3nt: TGTGCCAGCAGCTCCACAGGGTCTAGCTTTAATGAAAAACTGTTTTTT
d_gene: TRBD1; j_gene: TRBJ1-2; len: 16; v_gene: TRBV2; abundance: .; CDR3aa: CASRPAGTGRGYGYTF; CDR3nt: TGTGCCAGCAGACCCGCCGGGACAGGGAGGGGCTATGGCTACACCTTC
d_gene: .; j_gene: TRBJ1-1; len: 16; v_gene: TRBV5-1; abundance: .; CDR3aa: CASSLDAALSNTEAFF; CDR3nt: TGCGCCAGCAGCTTGGACGCAGCCCTTTCGAACACTGAAGCTTTCTTT